One and the same sample provided the 20 T cell receptor beta chains below, sequenced in a study of early T cells in non-severe SARS-CoV-2 infection. One entry per CDR3 protein results from TCRdb running MiXCR on the 5' RACE reads. There are 70,000 to 80,000 distinct CDR3 sequences in the sample; approximately 13% occur only once, and roughly 2.5% lies in the top ten. The source material was whole blood, sampled at baseline. These receptor sequences come from an adult who was a healthcare worker with PCR-confirmed SARS-CoV-2 infection or an uninfected control (not recorded which).

This chain joins TRBV7-6 and TRBJ2-3, with 7 bases lining up with TRBD1. The V gene end was trimmed by 4 bases and the J gene end by 3 bases; junction bases not matched to a gene: 13. The CDR3 extends over 17 amino acids. The germline V gene has CDR1 SGHVS and CDR2 FNYEAQ. The CDR3 DNA reads TGTGCCAGCAGCTCACACAGGGGCCCGTTGGATACAGATACGCAGTATTTT. Its translation: CASSSHRGPLDTDTQYF.

The chain recombines TRBV18 with TRBJ1-2, with D unresolved. V lost 0 bases and J 8 bases, leaving 13 bases between the germline ends. Germline loops: CDR1 KGHSH, CDR2 LQKENI. The CDR3 totals 14 residues. The CDR3 nucleotides are TGTGCCAGCTCACCACCTAGTAGTCTCAGAGGCTACACCTTC. Residues: CASSPPSSLRGYTF.

V usage is TRBV28 and J usage is TRBJ1-1; D gene uncertain. V was trimmed by 1 base and J by 4 bases, leaving 10 bases between them. CDR1 is MDHEN, CDR2 SYDVKM, per germline. The CDR3 runs to 14 residues. The CDR3 region has the DNA TGTGCCAGCAGTTTATTAGGGATTGGCACTGAAGCTTTCTTT. Protein sequence: CASSLLGIGTEAFF.

The chain is built from TRBV6-1 and TRBJ1-3; 8 bases are a match to TRBD1. Germline V lookup: CDR1 MNHNS, CDR2 SASEGT. The CDR3 has 15 residues. J was trimmed by 8 bases and V by 5 bases; bases with no gene match: 11. The CDR3, as DNA: TGTGCCAGCAGTCAGCGGACAGGGCCTCAGGACACCATATATTTT. As protein: CASSQRTGPQDTIYF.

This chain links TRBV12-2 with TRBJ2-1; TRBD1 is taken as the D call from the table, unchecked against the DNA. TRBV12-2 is a known pseudogene. The CDR3 consists of 15 residues. The CDR3 DNA reads as TGTGCAAGTCGCTTTCCGGGACAGGGGAACAATGAGCAGTTCTTC. Translated, it gives CASRFPGQGNNEQFF.

This chain joins TRBV29-1 and TRBJ1-4; 10 nucleotides align to TRBD1. The germline V gene encodes CDR1 SQVTM and CDR2 ANQGSEA. The CDR3 runs to 17 residues. V lost 7 bases to trimming and J lost 7 bases; unmatched junction nucleotides: 18. The CDR3 is CSAEIGDRGRGSEKLFF. CDR3 in DNA: TGCAGCGCCGAAATTGGGGACAGGGGAAGAGGGAGTGAAAAACTGTTTTTT.

This clonotype was picked up many times. The chain uses TRBV29-1 and TRBJ2-3; TRBD2 aligns across 13 bases. CDR3 size: 14 residues. Trimming cost V 5 bases and J 3 bases; bases outside gene matches: 2. Germline V gives CDR1 SQVTM, CDR2 ANQGSEA. CDR3 sequence (DNA): TGCAGCGTTTGGGGACTAGCGGGGACAGATACGCAGTATTTT. Encoded protein: CSVWGLAGTDTQYF.

This sequence joins TRBV20-1 and TRBJ2-5; 9 bases are a match to TRBD1. Germline V gives CDR1 DFQATT, CDR2 SNEGSKA (reference sequence). The CDR3 extends over 15 amino acids. V was clipped by 3 bases and J by 2 bases; unmatched bases: 7. CDR3 sequence reads: CSARKVGTGQETQYF. The CDR3 DNA sequence: TGCAGTGCTAGGAAAGTGGGGACAGGGCAAGAGACCCAGTACTTC.

The chain combines TRBV2 with TRBJ2-2, with 8 bases that match TRBD2. The J segment lost 7 bases and the V segment lost 6 bases, leaving 16 bases of the junction unmatched. Germline lookup yields CDR1 SNHLY and CDR2 FYNNEI. The CDR3 runs 17 residues. The CDR3 sequence is CASSEGSGAAELGELFF. CDR3 nucleotide sequence: TGTGCCAGCAGCGAGGGTAGCGGGGCGGCAGAACTCGGGGAGCTGTTTTTT.

This clonotype came up a few times. The chain couples TRBV7-2 to TRBJ2-5; 11 bases map to TRBD2. Trimming removed 0 bases from V and 4 bases from J; junction bases left unmatched: 4. The CDR3 length is 16 residues. Per germline, CDR1 SGHTA and CDR2 FQGNSA. The CDR3 DNA is TGTGCCAGCAGCTTAGCTAGCGGGGGGGCTAGAGAGACCCAGTACTTC. Translation: CASSLASGGARETQYF.

This clonotype has at least ten counts. This chain connects TRBV18 to TRBJ1-4; D perhaps matches TRBD1 (5 bases). This CDR3 is built from 15 residues. The germline CDR1 and CDR2 sequences are KGHSH and LQKENI. Between the trimmed V and J ends, which lost 2 bases and 5 bases, there was a span of 12 bases. CDR3 bases: TGTGCCAGCTCACCAACAGGACCCCAGAATGAAAAACTGTTTTTT. Encoded protein: CASSPTGPQNEKLFF.

The chain employs TRBV29-1 and TRBJ2-4, with 8 nucleotides matching TRBD1. V lost 4 bases and J lost 6; bases outside the gene matches: 2. Germline lookup yields CDR1 SQVTM and CDR2 ANQGSEA. This CDR3 contains 12 residues. CDR3 sequence: CSVVGTGNIQYF. The CDR3 coding sequence is TGCAGCGTTGTCGGGACAGGAAACATTCAGTACTTC. Complete variable domain (other parts from reference TRBV29-1 and TRBJ2-4): SAVISQKPSRDICQRGTSLTIQCQVDSQVTMMFWYRQQPGQSLTLIATANQGSEATYESGFVIDKFPISRPNLTFSTLTVSNMSPEDSSIYLCSVVGTGNIQYFGAGTRLSVL.

This clonotype occurred a few times. The rearrangement uses TRBV29-1 and TRBJ1-2; D gene ambiguous. The CDR3 loop spans 11 amino acids. V was pared by 3 bases and J by 4 bases, with 6 bases between. Germline CDR1 is SQVTM and CDR2 is ANQGSEA. The CDR3 here is CSVDAAYGYTF. As DNA, the CDR3 is TGCAGCGTTGATGCGGCCTATGGCTACACCTTC.

J is TRBJ2-3 and V is TRBV9, with D perhaps matching TRBD1 (5 bases). V lost 4 bases and J 0 bases, leaving 9 bases between the germline ends. Germline V gives CDR1 SGDLS, CDR2 YYNGEE. The CDR3 is 14 amino acids. CDR3: CASSFDSSTDTQYF. The CDR3 DNA sequence: TGTGCCAGCAGCTTTGACAGTAGCACAGATACGCAGTATTTT.

This clonotype was seen only a few times. The rearrangement joins TRBV4-2 to TRBJ2-5, with 11 bases matching TRBD1. With V trimmed by 2 bases and J by 3 bases, 2 bases remained unmatched. The CDR3 is made up of 15 amino acids. Germline loops: CDR1 LGHNA, CDR2 YNFKEQ. The DNA of the CDR3 is TGTGCCAGCAGCCAACCGGGACAGGGGGAAGAGACCCAGTACTTC. Translation: CASSQPGQGEETQYF.

There are a few counts of this clonotype. J is TRBJ2-2 and V is TRBV11-2, with a weak D call TRBD1 (7 bases). Deletions cut 3 bases from V and 4 bases from J, with 12 bases between. Looked up from germline, CDR1 is SGHAT and CDR2 is FQNNGV. The CDR3 is made up of 15 amino acids. The CDR3 sequence is CASSFGGGSTGELFF. The DNA of the CDR3 is TGTGCCAGCAGCTTCGGAGGGGGCTCCACCGGGGAGCTGTTTTTT. Supplemented by reference TRBV11-2 and TRBJ2-2, the full variable domain reads EAGVAQSPRYKIIEKRQSVAFWCNPISGHATLYWYQQILGQGPKLLIQFQNNGVVDDSQLPKDRFSAERLKGVDSTLKIQPAKLEDSAVYLCASSFGGGSTGELFFGEGSRLTVL.

There are a few counts of this clonotype. The V gene is TRBV29-1, the J gene TRBJ2-7; D remains unclear. CDR1 SQVTM and CDR2 ANQGSEA come from the germline V gene. This CDR3 is 12 amino acids long. V was clipped by 8 bases and J by 3 bases, with 14 bases between them. The CDR3 here is CSYLGPVYEQYF. CDR3 in DNA: TGCAGCTACCTCGGACCCGTCTACGAGCAGTACTTC.

This clonotype has a handful of counts. The chain links TRBV6-5 to TRBJ1-2; no clear D. Germline assignment: CDR1 MNHEY and CDR2 SVGAGI. V lost 0 bases to trimming and J lost 2 bases, with 7 bases between them. The CDR3 runs to 14 residues. The CDR3 DNA reads as TGTGCCAGCAGTTACTCGCGGAGCAACTATGGCTACACCTTC. Translating gives CASSYSRSNYGYTF.

This clonotype was picked up a small number of times. This chain uses TRBV20-1 with TRBJ1-5; D is unresolved. V lost 7 bases to trimming and J lost 2 bases, with 15 bases between them. CDR1 is DFQATT and CDR2 is SNEGSKA in the germline V gene (reference sequence). This CDR3 spans 14 amino acids. For the CDR3, the DNA is TGCAGTGTACCCGACACAGCGGGCAATCAGCCCCAGCATTTT. It specifies CSVPDTAGNQPQHF.

The V and J genes are TRBV7-9 and TRBJ2-2; TRBD1 might be the D (6 bases). V lost 2 bases and J 0 bases, leaving 13 bases between the germline ends. Per the germline V gene, CDR1 is SEHNR and CDR2 is FQNEAQ (reference sequence). CDR3 length: 17 amino acids. This CDR3 reads CASSLYSQGTNTGELFF. CDR3 nucleotides: TGTGCCAGCAGCTTATACTCACAGGGTACGAACACCGGGGAGCTGTTTTTT. The full variable domain, rest sourced from reference TRBV7-9 and TRBJ2-2, is DTGVSQNPRHKITKRGQNVTFRCDPISEHNRLYWYRQTLGQGPEFLTYFQNEAQLEKSRLLSDRFSAERPKGSFSTLEIQRTEQGDSAMYLCASSLYSQGTNTGELFFGEGSRLTVL.